This T cell receptor (beta chain) derives from a study of blood T cell repertoires in COVID-19. As processed by the authors: Reference gene primers were amplified, and this amplification served to estimate nucleated cell counts. Assay used: immunoSEQ multiplex PCR; TCRdb lists only in-frame clones, some missing. V and J calls and clone size follow that table, whereas D and trimming were derived from the DNA. The sample shows about 120,000 clones, around nine tenths of them seen only once. Germline assignment: CDR1 LGHDT and CDR2 YNNKEL (reference sequence). Deletions cut 0 bases from V and 2 bases from J, with 7 bases between. This CDR3 is built from 14 residues.

The gene calls are TRBV3-1 (or the pseudogene TRBV3-2) and TRBJ1-2, with a weak D call TRBD1 (5 bases). The specimen sequenced was peripheral blood. The TCR comes from a woman aged 45 to 65 with acute or convalescent COVID-19. The CDR3 coding sequence is TGTGCCAGCAGCCAAGAGGGGGGGAACTATGGCTACACCTTC. Its translation: CASSQEGGNYGYTF.